This is a list of T cell receptor beta chains from one sample in a study of tumor-infiltrating lymphocytes in primary liver carcinoma. In TCRdb, the multiplex PCR reads were re-called with MiXCR into one record per CDR3 protein. The data hold 48,000 or so distinct CDR3 sequences, with roughly 77% observed a single time. Sequencing was performed on liver tumor tissue from sampling region 3. The receptors derive from a man in his forties or fifties with primary liver carcinoma and hepatitis B virus infection. CDR3s include the opening cysteine and the closing phenylalanine or tryptophan. A D gene is named only where the DNA matches it firmly. The listing skips clone size in some rows; elsewhere it reads once, few, many or a size class.

clone size	V gene	D gene	J gene	CDR3 protein	CDR3 DNA
many	TRBV7-9	-	TRBJ1-4	CASSSPGREKLFF	TGTGCCAGCAGCTCACCAGGAAGGGAAAAACTGTTTTTT
few	TRBV14	-	TRBJ1-6	CASSQDPPGRRSPIHF	TGTGCCAGCAGCCAAGATCCCCCCGGTCGACGTTCACCCATCCACTTT
-	TRBV11-2	-	TRBJ2-3	CANSLSREPDTQYF	TGTGCCAACAGCTTATCCAGGGAACCAGATACGCAGTATTTT
-	TRBV13	-	TRBJ2-7	CASSLGRNFYEQYF	TGTGCCAGCAGCTTAGGCAGGAACTTCTACGAGCAGTACTTC
few	TRBV12-3/TRBV12-4	TRBD2	TRBJ2-7	CASSLREAYELYF	TGTGCTAGCAGCTTGCGGGAGGCCTACGAGCTGTACTTC
-	TRBV11-2	-	TRBJ2-7	CAISLTDIAYEQYF	TGTGCCATCAGCTTAACTGATATTGCCTACGAGCAGTACTTC
-	TRBV14	-	TRBJ2-2	CASSQSRTANTGELLF	TGTGCCAGCAGCCAATCGAGGACGGCCAACACCGGGGAGCTGCTTTTT
few	TRBV5-1	TRBD1	TRBJ2-7	CASRTRTGGEQYF	TGCGCCAGCAGGACAAGGACAGGGGGCGAGCAGTACTTC
few	TRBV28	-	TRBJ1-1	CASSLQTGLGTEAFF	TGTGCCAGCAGTCTCCAAACGGGGCTGGGAACTGAAGCTTTCTTT
-	TRBV18	-	TRBJ1-4	CASSLHTAGAANEKLFF	TGTGCCAGCTCACTCCACACAGCAGGGGCGGCTAATGAAAAACTGTTTTTT
-	TRBV10-3	-	TRBJ2-1	CAISVAGGSNEQFF	TGTGCCATCAGTGTCGCAGGAGGGTCCAATGAGCAGTTCTTC
once	TRBV28	-	TRBJ1-1	CTSSPGAEAFF	TGTACCAGCAGCCCCGGGGCTGAGGCTTTCTTT
-	TRBV11-2	-	TRBJ2-3	CASTPFGTGCADTQYF	TGTGCCAGCACCCCATTCGGGACGGGGTGCGCAGATACGCAGTATTTT
many	TRBV28	-	TRBJ2-7	CASSTGSLGSYEQYF	TGTGCCAGCAGCACAGGCAGCTTGGGCAGTTACGAGCAGTACTTC
-	TRBV5-1	TRBD2	TRBJ2-1	CASSLGGTSGTNKQFF	TGCGCCAGCAGCTTGGGGGGTACTAGCGGGACGAATAAGCAGTTCTTC
-	TRBV6-5	-	TRBJ2-2	CVSSYSVGVGELFF	TGTGTCAGCAGTTACTCGGTGGGGGTCGGGGAACTGTTTTTT
-	TRBV20-1	TRBD2	TRBJ2-5	CSARDLKLAIQETQYF	TGCAGTGCTAGAGATTTAAAACTAGCGATCCAAGAGACCCAGTACTTC
-	TRBV19	TRBD1	TRBJ2-2	CASRQGTDTGELFF	TGTGCCAGCAGACAGGGGACCGACACCGGGGAGCTGTTTTTT
once	TRBV6-5	TRBD1	TRBJ2-7	CVSSPGTGRNKQYF	TGTGTCAGCAGTCCCGGGACAGGGAGGAACAAGCAGTACTTC
-	TRBV11-2	-	TRBJ2-7	CVSSLIDGAHEQYF	TGTGTCAGCAGCTTAATCGATGGAGCCCACGAGCAGTACTTC
-	TRBV11-2	TRBD2	TRBJ2-6	CACNPGLAAGSNVLTF	TGTGCCTGCAACCCGGGACTAGCTGCTGGGTCCAACGTCCTGACTTTC
-	TRBV7-9	-	TRBJ2-7	CASSRSGQRAIYEQYF	TGTGCCAGCAGCCGTTCCGGACAGCGAGCAATCTACGAGCAGTACTTC
-	TRBV24-1	TRBD1	TRBJ2-1	CATTDTTVKQGEQFF	TGTGCCACCACTGATACGACTGTCAAACAGGGGGAGCAGTTCTTC
medium-sized	TRBV11-2	TRBD2	TRBJ2-2	CASSSLTGGRATGELFF	TGTGCCAGCAGCTCTTTAACGGGGGGGAGGGCCACCGGGGAGCTGTTTTTT
-	TRBV11-2	TRBD1	TRBJ2-3	CVSNLDLGTGASDTQYF	TGTGTCAGCAACTTAGACCTTGGGACAGGGGCAAGCGATACGCAGTATTTT
-	TRBV4-1	TRBD1	TRBJ1-5	CASSQNTDRLGRRQHF	TGCGCCAGCAGCCAAAACACGGACAGGCTCGGCCGGCGCCAGCATTTT
-	TRBV4-1	-	TRBJ2-7	CASNQNFNGSSYEQYF	TGCGCCAGCAACCAAAATTTTAACGGAAGCTCCTACGAGCAGTACTTC
-	TRBV19	-	TRBJ2-2	CASSRTSVANTGELFF	TGTGCCAGTAGTAGAACGTCGGTCGCGAACACCGGGGAGCTGTTTTTT
-	TRBV11-3	-	TRBJ1-5	CTSNLDLGVAQPQHF	TGTACCAGCAACTTAGATCTGGGGGTGGCTCAGCCCCAGCATTTT
-	TRBV7-9	-	TRBJ2-1	CASSPDRAGVWDEQFF	TGTGCCAGTAGCCCGGACAGGGCGGGAGTCTGGGATGAGCAGTTCTTC
-	TRBV5-4	-	TRBJ2-1	CASSFSCEQLF	TGTGCCAGCAGCTTTAGCTGTGAGCAGCTCTTC
-	TRBV12-3/TRBV12-4	-	TRBJ2-4	CASSGTGGAKNIQYF	TGTGCCAGCAGTGGGACTGGCGGGGCCAAAAACATTCAGTACTTC
-	TRBV5-1	-	TRBJ1-5	CASSLDTGRGQPQHF	TGCGCCAGCAGCTTGGATACGGGGCGAGGTCAGCCCCAGCATTTT
many	TRBV6-1	-	TRBJ1-6	CATTPQQGGNSPLHF	TGTGCCACCACCCCCCAACAGGGCGGAAATTCACCCCTCCACTTT
-	TRBV11-2	-	TRBJ2-3	CANNFDKGTDTQYF	TGTGCCAACAACTTCGACAAGGGGACAGATACGCAGTATTTT
-	TRBV29-1	-	TRBJ1-5	CGVAGVGNQPQHF	TGCGGCGTTGCAGGGGTGGGCAACCAGCCCCAGCATTTT
many	TRBV7-9	TRBD1	TRBJ2-5	CASSSRDRGVQETQYF	TGTGCCAGCAGCTCGAGGGACAGGGGTGTTCAAGAGACCCAGTACTTC
few	TRBV20-1	-	TRBJ1-5	CSAVQDSNQPQHF	TGCAGTGCTGTCCAAGATAGCAATCAGCCCCAGCATTTT
-	TRBV10-3	-	TRBJ2-1	CAISELGDEQLF	TGTGCCATCAGCGAGTTGGGCGATGAGCAGCTCTTC
-	TRBV4-1	TRBD2	TRBJ2-1	CANSQGTSGTYNEQFF	TGCGCCAACAGCCAAGGGACTAGCGGGACCTACAATGAGCAATTCTTC
-	TRBV12-3/TRBV12-4	-	TRBJ2-1	CASSLAQGYEQLF	TGTGCCAGCAGTTTAGCCCAGGGCTATGAGCAGCTCTTT
-	TRBV5-4	-	TRBJ2-2	CASSLYGWMDPGELFF	TGTGCCAGCAGCTTGTACGGCTGGATGGACCCCGGGGAGCTGTTTTTT
-	TRBV6-6	TRBD2	TRBJ2-1	CASSEGLPGGPSYNEQLF	TGTGCCAGCAGCGAGGGACTACCGGGAGGGCCGAGTTACAATGAGCAGCTCTTC
-	TRBV6-5	TRBD2	TRBJ2-1	CASSYSSISGSRKFF	TGTGCAAGCAGTTACTCTAGTATTAGCGGGAGTCGGAAGTTCTTC
few	TRBV6-4	TRBD1	TRBJ2-1	CASKPGQDLNEQFF	TGTGCCAGCAAACCGGGACAGGACCTCAATGAGCAGTTCTTC
-	TRBV10-3	-	TRBJ2-7	CAISRTVRDSIEQYF	TGTGCCATCAGTAGAACTGTCCGGGATAGTATCGAGCAGTACTTC
once	TRBV11-2	-	TRBJ2-7	CASILVLLSCEQYF	TGTGCCAGCATCTTAGTACTCCTCTCCTGTGAGCAGTACTTC
medium-sized	TRBV11-2	-	TRBJ2-1	CASSNRQGHNEQFF	TGTGCCAGCTCCAACCGGCAGGGCCACAATGAGCAGTTCTTC
-	TRBV6-5	-	TRBJ2-1	CASSPFPEGSIGHF	TGTGCCAGCAGTCCCTTTCCAGAAGGTTCAATTGGGCACTTC
many	TRBV5-8	-	TRBJ1-4	CASSSRDTSNEKLFF	TGTGCCAGCAGTTCCCGGGACACCTCTAATGAAAAACTGTTTTTT